This record covers a single T cell receptor (beta chain). Its antigen remains unidentified. This sample stems from a study of T cell responses to AZD1222 COVID-19 vaccine. The study's findings and limits: The study identified only a handful of AZD1222 recipients as seropositive at baseline.

Pooled together were second doses at about 4 or about 12 weeks. The V and J ends lost 6 bases and 0 bases respectively, with 12 bases between them. The CDR3 sequence is 15 residues long. The germline V gene encodes CDR1 MNHEY and CDR2 SVGAGI. Produced via immunoSEQ multiplex PCR; TCRdb's table is partial and in-frame only. The data hold roughly 110,000 clones, with 75% to 95% observed a single time. This sequence originates from an adult who received the AZD1222 COVID-19 vaccine. The sequenced sample was peripheral blood, obtained 28 days after the second AZD1222 dose. The chain joins TRBV6-5 to TRBJ2-4; D gene uncertain. CDR3 protein: CASSAGLLAKNIQYF. DNA for the CDR3: TGTGCCAGCAGCGCTGGGCTGCTAGCCAAAAACATTCAGTACTTC.